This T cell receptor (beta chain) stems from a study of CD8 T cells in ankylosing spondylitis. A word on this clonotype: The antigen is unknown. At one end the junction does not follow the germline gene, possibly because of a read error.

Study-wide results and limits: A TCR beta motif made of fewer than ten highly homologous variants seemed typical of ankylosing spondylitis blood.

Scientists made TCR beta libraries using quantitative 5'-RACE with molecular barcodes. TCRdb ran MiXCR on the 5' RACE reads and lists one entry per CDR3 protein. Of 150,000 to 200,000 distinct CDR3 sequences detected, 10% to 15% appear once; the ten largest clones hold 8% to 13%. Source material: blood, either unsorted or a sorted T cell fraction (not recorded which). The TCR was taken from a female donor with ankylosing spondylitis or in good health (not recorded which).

The CDR3 coding sequence is TGTGTCAGCAGCCCCTGGCTAGCGGCCACAGATACGCAGTATTTT. It specifies CVSSPWLAATDTQYF. The rearrangement joins TRBV7-9 to TRBJ2-3, with 7 bases that match TRBD2. The CDR3 has 15 amino acids. Germline CDR1 reads SEHNR; CDR2 reads FQNEAQ (reference sequence).